These 29 T cell receptor beta chains were sequenced from one sample in a study of shared clonotypes between healthy human individuals. TCRdb's copy holds only in-frame clones and misses some; the assay was immunoSEQ multiplex PCR. Counted here are some 2.4 million clones, 80% to 95% occurring once; the ten biggest clones make up roughly 0.36%. Material: naive CD4+ T cells from PBMCs. Subset specified: CD45RA+ positively selected. These receptors were obtained from a man between 18 and 35 years old in good health. Some clones in this sample may be carry-over from other donors' samples.

V is TRBV5-8 and J is TRBJ2-2; 12 nucleotides line up with TRBD1. The J segment lost 7 bases and the V segment lost 4 bases, leaving 8 bases of the junction unmatched. The CDR3 length is 16 residues. The germline V gene encodes CDR1 SGHTS and CDR2 YDEGEE. CDR3 loop: CASSLPGQGAYGELFF. The CDR3 DNA is TGTGCCAGCAGCCTACCGGGACAGGGGGCTTACGGGGAGCTGTTTTTT. Drawing the rest from reference TRBV5-8 and TRBJ2-2, the complete variable domain is EAGVTQSPTHLIKTRGQQATLRCSPISGHTSVYWYQQALGLGLQFLLWYDEGEERNRGNFPPRFSGRQFPNYSSELNVNALELEDSALYLCASSLPGQGAYGELFFGEGSRLTVL.

This clone came up once. This chain connects TRBV4-1 to TRBJ1-4, with D unresolved. CDR1 MGHRA and CDR2 YSYEKL come from the germline V gene. Trimming pared 1 base from V and 3 bases from J, leaving 12 bases between. The CDR3 is made up of 16 amino acids. DNA for the CDR3: TGCGCCAGCAGCCAAGGGGAGACCCCGGCTAATGAAAAACTGTTTTTT. It yields the protein CASSQGETPANEKLFF.

The chain links TRBV6-1 to TRBJ2-1, with TRBD1 matching over 9 bases. Germline trimming cut 2 bases from V and 4 bases from J; bases unmatched to any gene: 9. The CDR3 sequence is 17 residues long. The germline gives CDR1 MNHNS, CDR2 SASEGT. Written as DNA, the CDR3 is TGTGCCAGCAGTGAAATTATTGGGACAGGGATTTACAATGAGCAGTTCTTC. It is translated as CASSEIIGTGIYNEQFF.

The V call is TRBV7-7, the J call TRBJ2-1, with D perhaps matching TRBD2 (5 bases). V was pared by 1 base and J by 1 base, with 11 bases between. Looked up from germline, CDR1 is SSHAT and CDR2 is FNYEAQ (reference sequence). The CDR3 contains 16 residues. The CDR3, as DNA: TGTGCCAGCAGCTTAGAGTTCGGACTTTCCTACAATGAGCAGTTCTTC. Amino acid sequence: CASSLEFGLSYNEQFF.

The chain carries TRBV28 and TRBJ1-1; D not certain. Looked up from germline, CDR1 is MDHEN and CDR2 is SYDVKM. There are 15 residues in the CDR3. V lost 7 bases to trimming and J lost 1 base, with 16 bases between them. The DNA for the CDR3 is TGTGCCAGCACCCCAGTAGGGCCCCCGAACACTGAAGCTTTCTTT. It yields the protein CASTPVGPPNTEAFF.

This clone has a single count. This rearrangement joins TRBV9 to TRBJ2-3, with 9 positions matching TRBD2. This CDR3 has 16 residues. V was clipped by 4 bases and J by 7 bases; unmatched bases: 13. The germline V gene encodes CDR1 SGDLS and CDR2 YYNGEE. DNA for the CDR3: TGTGCCAGCAGCCCCCCCCGGCGGGAGGGCCGGAATACGCAGTATTTT. Its protein product is CASSPPRREGRNTQYF. Full variable domain (remainder filled in from reference TRBV9 and TRBJ2-3): DSGVTQTPKHLITATGQRVTLRCSPRSGDLSVYWYQQSLDQGLQFLIQYYNGEERAKGNILERFSAQQFPDLHSELNLSSLELGDSALYFCASSPPRREGRNTQYFGPGTRLTVL.

The chain has TRBV4-3 and TRBJ1-2, with D perhaps TRBD1 (6 bases). The germline V gene has CDR1 LGHNA and CDR2 YSLEER. Trimming left V 4 bases short and J 4 bases short, with 13 bases between. CDR3 size: 14 residues. The CDR3 nucleotides read TGCGCCAGCAGCCTAGCCGGGACACCCTATGGCTACACCTTC. Its translation is CASSLAGTPYGYTF.

This clone was detected once. This chain links TRBV5-8 with TRBJ2-7, with D tentatively TRBD1 (6 bases). CDR1 and CDR2 (germline): SGHTS, YDEGEE. Deletions cut 2 bases from V and 3 bases from J, with 15 bases between. There are 15 residues in the CDR3. The CDR3 DNA reads TGTGCCAGCAGCTTTTGGGGCAGGGGAGACTACGAGCAGTACTTC. This encodes CASSFWGRGDYEQYF.

The CDR3 bases are TGCAGCGTTGACGGGACTAGCGGAACCTACAATGAGCAGTTCTTC. This codes for CSVDGTSGTYNEQFF. The chain carries TRBV29-1 and TRBJ2-1, with TRBD2 identical over 11 bases. The CDR3 totals 15 residues. Germline lookup yields CDR1 SQVTM and CDR2 ANQGSEA. J lost 2 bases, V lost 3 bases, and 3 bases had no gene match.

The V call is TRBV4-2, the J call TRBJ2-7, with TRBD2 matching 12 bases. Germline lookup yields CDR1 LGHNA and CDR2 YNFKEQ. The V and J ends lost 2 bases and 5 bases, in that order; junction bases with no gene match: 10. The CDR3 has 17 amino acids. Here the CDR3 reads CASSQPRLAGECHEQYF. The CDR3 nucleotides are TGTGCCAGCAGCCAACCCCGACTAGCGGGAGAATGCCACGAGCAGTACTTC.

The V and J genes are TRBV25-1 and TRBJ2-7; the D is unclear. The CDR3 runs to 14 residues. Trimming removed 3 bases at V and 6 bases at J, with 15 bases between. Germline loops: CDR1 MGHDK, CDR2 SYGVNS. The CDR3 DNA reads as TGTGCCAGCAGTGACCCCACGGTGGGTGGCGAGCAGTACTTC. Translation gives CASSDPTVGGEQYF.

The chain combines TRBV7-3 with TRBJ2-7; 9 nucleotides align to TRBD1. The CDR3 is made up of 16 amino acids. The V and J ends lost 5 bases and 9 bases, in that order; junction bases with no gene match: 17. Per germline, CDR1 SGHTA and CDR2 FQGTGA. CDR3 bases: TGTGCCAGCAGCCCCGCCGGCGGGACAGGGCCGCTACGGCAGTACTTC. It yields the protein CASSPAGGTGPLRQYF.

The chain employs TRBV6-5 and TRBJ2-1, with 7 bases aligning to TRBD2. Germline lookup yields CDR1 MNHEY and CDR2 SVGAGI. The CDR3 totals 14 residues. V trimming: 6 bases; J trimming: 16 bases; junction bases outside the gene matches: 18. CDR3 protein: CASRLYRAASGLFF. The CDR3 coding sequence is TGTGCCAGCAGACTCTACCGGGCGGCTAGCGGCCTTTTCTTC.

The chain has TRBV5-1 and TRBJ2-1, with unresolved D. CDR3 length: 16 amino acids. Germline V gene sequence: CDR1 SGHRS, CDR2 YFSETQ. The V and J ends lost 3 bases and 1 base respectively, with 14 bases between them. CDR3 in DNA: TGCGCCAGCAGCTCCCGTGAAGGTGGGTCCTACAATGAGCAGTTCTTC. Amino acids: CASSSREGGSYNEQFF.

V and J are TRBV6-5 and TRBJ1-6; D is uncertain. V was cut by 7 bases and J by 10 bases, with 17 bases left in between. CDR1 and CDR2 from the germline V gene are MNHEY and SVGAGI. The CDR3 is made up of 14 amino acids. The chain's CDR3 is CASKVSTDPSPLHF. DNA of the CDR3: TGTGCCAGCAAGGTATCCACAGACCCCTCACCCCTCCACTTT.

With regard to this clone: Other DNA sequences from this sample encode an identical CDR3 as well. The V and J genes are TRBV18 and TRBJ1-4, with 7 bases matching TRBD1. In germline, CDR1 is KGHSH, CDR2 LQKENI. The CDR3 runs 15 residues. The trim removed 3 bases at V and 3 bases at J, leaving 4 bases unmatched. The CDR3 spells CASSPPGQPNEKLFF. CDR3 DNA: TGTGCCAGCTCACCCCCGGGACAGCCTAATGAAAAACTGTTTTTT.

In nucleotides, the CDR3 is TGTGCCAGCAGCTTATACAGGAGCACCGGGGAGCTGTTTTTT. Translating gives CASSLYRSTGELFF. V gene TRBV7-3 combines with J gene TRBJ2-2, with D perhaps matching TRBD1 (5 bases). The CDR3 consists of 14 residues. The V end lost 2 bases, the J end lost 4 bases, and 8 bases lay between the germline ends. Per the germline V gene, CDR1 is SGHTA and CDR2 is FQGTGA.

The chain uses TRBV7-9 and TRBJ1-2; D perhaps matches TRBD1 (6 bases). Germline V CDR1 and CDR2: SEHNR, FQNEAQ (reference sequence). The CDR3 length is 15 residues. The V end lost 0 bases, the J end lost 2 bases, and 10 bases lay between the germline ends. CDR3 sequence (DNA): TGTGCCAGCAGCTTAGCGCCCACAGGGAACTATGGCTACACCTTC. Residues: CASSLAPTGNYGYTF.

The rearrangement links TRBV21-1 to TRBJ2-1; TRBD2 is the table's D call, not checked against the DNA. TRBV21-1 is a recognized pseudogene. This CDR3 region has 16 residues. The CDR3 region has the DNA TGTGCCAGCAGCCTAAGAGGACTCCGATCCTACAATGAGCAGTTCTTC. Amino acids: CASSLRGLRSYNEQFF.

The chain carries TRBV19 and TRBJ1-5; D not resolved. Trimming pared 6 bases from V and 0 bases from J, leaving 18 bases between. CDR3 length: 17 residues. CDR1 is LNHDA and CDR2 is SQIVND in the germline V gene (reference sequence). CDR3 loop: CASRSPSSGLSNQPQHF. The CDR3 DNA reads as TGTGCCAGTAGGTCCCCCTCTTCGGGTCTTAGCAATCAGCCCCAGCATTTT.

This clone was counted a single time. Other DNA sequences in this sample translate to the same CDR3. The chain combines TRBV7-3 with TRBJ2-3; D is ambiguous. The V and J ends lost 2 bases and 2 bases respectively, with 8 bases between them. CDR1 is SGHTA, CDR2 FQGTGA, per germline. This CDR3 has 14 residues. Written as DNA, the CDR3 is TGTGCCAGCAGCTTACTAGGCCCCACAGATACGCAGTATTTT. Translated, it gives CASSLLGPTDTQYF. Looking up the rest from reference TRBV7-3 and TRBJ2-3 gives the full variable domain: GAGVSQTPSNKVTEKGKYVELRCDPISGHTALYWYRQSLGQGPEFLIYFQGTGAADDSGLPNDRFFAVRPEGSVSTLKIQRTERGDSAVYLCASSLLGPTDTQYFGPGTRLTVL.

The chain recombines TRBV29-1 with TRBJ1-1; D is unclear. V was cut by 4 bases and J by 1 base, with 7 bases left in between. The CDR3 runs 12 residues. The germline V gene encodes CDR1 SQVTM and CDR2 ANQGSEA. The CDR3 loop reads CSVGHGNTEAFF. In DNA, the CDR3 is TGCAGCGTTGGCCACGGGAACACTGAAGCTTTCTTT.

The V gene is TRBV5-1, the J gene TRBJ1-1; TRBD1 matches 8 bases. CDR3 size: 15 residues. Germline V gives CDR1 SGHRS, CDR2 YFSETQ. The J segment lost 3 bases and the V segment lost 2 bases, leaving 6 bases of the junction unmatched. The CDR3 region has the DNA TGCGCCAGCAGCTTCGAGACAGGGGCCTACACTGAAGCTTTCTTT. This codes for CASSFETGAYTEAFF.

In this sample, this clone turned up once. The chain joins TRBV6-6 to TRBJ1-1; no firm D call. CDR1 MNHNY and CDR2 SVGAGI come from the germline V gene (reference sequence). The V end lost 6 bases, the J end lost 1 base, and 9 bases lay between the germline ends. The CDR3 loop spans 13 amino acids. The CDR3 sequence is CASRGSGNTEAFF. In DNA, the CDR3 is TGTGCCAGCAGGGGGTCCGGGAACACTGAAGCTTTCTTT.

This rearrangement joins TRBV2 to TRBJ1-5; no clear D gene. This CDR3 is built from 14 residues. V lost 4 bases and J 0 bases, leaving 7 bases between the germline ends. The germline V gene has CDR1 SNHLY and CDR2 FYNNEI. CDR3 region: CASSAWASNQPQHF. The CDR3 DNA follows: TGTGCCAGCAGTGCATGGGCTAGCAATCAGCCCCAGCATTTT.

This chain links TRBV14 with TRBJ2-5; D tentatively reads TRBD1 or TRBD2 (5 bases each). Germline V gene sequence: CDR1 SGHDN, CDR2 FVKESK. V was pared by 5 bases and J by 10 bases, with 11 bases between. The CDR3 is made up of 11 amino acids. As DNA, the CDR3 is TGTGCCAGCAGCGAGGGACCCGACCAGTACTTC. Protein sequence: CASSEGPDQYF.

V gene TRBV28 combines with J gene TRBJ1-5; TRBD1 matches 9 bases. This CDR3 spans 15 amino acids. Germline V CDR1 and CDR2: MDHEN, SYDVKM. V shed 6 bases and J 1 base; nucleotides not matched to a gene: 4. CDR3 DNA: TGTGCCAGCAGAATGGACAGGGGAAGCAATCAGCCCCAGCATTTT. Protein sequence: CASRMDRGSNQPQHF.

This clone was picked up a small number of times. V usage is TRBV7-8 and J usage is TRBJ2-2; maybe TRBD2 (5 bases). V was trimmed by 3 bases and J by 5 bases, leaving 7 bases between them. The length of the CDR3 is 13 residues. From germline, CDR1 is SGHVS and CDR2 FQNEAQ. As DNA, the CDR3 is TGTGCCAGCAGCTTCTTAGCGACCGGGGAGCTGTTTTTT. This translates into CASSFLATGELFF.

This sequence joins TRBV6-1 and TRBJ2-3; D is perhaps TRBD2 (5 bases). Trimming removed 6 bases at V and 0 bases at J, with 10 bases between. The CDR3 extends over 14 amino acids. In germline, CDR1 is MNHNS, CDR2 SASEGT. In DNA form, the CDR3 reads TGTGCCAGCAGGCTAGCACCGAGCACAGATACGCAGTATTTT. Amino acid sequence: CASRLAPSTDTQYF.